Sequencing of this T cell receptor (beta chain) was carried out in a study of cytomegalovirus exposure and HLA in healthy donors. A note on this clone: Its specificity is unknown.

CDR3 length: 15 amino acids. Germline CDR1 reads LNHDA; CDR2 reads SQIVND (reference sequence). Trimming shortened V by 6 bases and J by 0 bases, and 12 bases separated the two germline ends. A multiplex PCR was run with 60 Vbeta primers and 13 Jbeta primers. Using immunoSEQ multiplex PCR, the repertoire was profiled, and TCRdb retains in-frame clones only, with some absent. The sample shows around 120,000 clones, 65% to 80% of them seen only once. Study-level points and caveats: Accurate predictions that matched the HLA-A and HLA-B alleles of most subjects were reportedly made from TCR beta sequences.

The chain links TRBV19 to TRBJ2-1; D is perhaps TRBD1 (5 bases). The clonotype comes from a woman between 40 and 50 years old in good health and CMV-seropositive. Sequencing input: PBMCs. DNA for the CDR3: TGTGCCAGTAGCTCCAGGGAAGGCTCCTACAATGAGCAGTTCTTC. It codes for CASSSREGSYNEQFF.